This T cell receptor (beta chain) is from a study of shared clonotypes between healthy human individuals. About the study: The study used three CD4 naive, three CD4 memory, two CD8 naive and one CD8 memory plate per donor.

Note on this clone: The antigen is unknown.

The CDR3 has 15 amino acids. V was shortened by 3 bases and J by 2 bases, with 11 bases between the two germline ends. CDR1 and CDR2 from the germline V gene are SNHLY and FYNNEI. All donors were healthy HIV-negative adults lacking recent acute infections or vaccinations. Using immunoSEQ multiplex PCR, the repertoire was profiled, and TCRdb retains in-frame clones only, with some absent. Of about a million clones in the sample, roughly 72% are singletons; the top ten hold roughly 1.5%. General study points: The genetic and exposure-history diversity represented was limited by few donors.

This TCR derives from a man aged 18 to 29 in good health. Sequencing input: memory CD4+ T cells sorted from blood. Regarding subset: CD45RA-negative fraction. The rearrangement links TRBV2 to TRBJ1-3, with a possible D match to TRBD1 (5 bases). The CDR3 bases are TGTGCCAGCAGTGATCAGGGAAAGACTGGAAACACCATATATTTT. This translates into CASSDQGKTGNTIYF.